The rows below give T cell receptor beta chains drawn from one sample of a study of cytomegalovirus exposure and HLA in healthy donors. Profiled with immunoSEQ multiplex PCR; TCRdb holds only in-frame clones, not every one. The sample contains approximately 190,000 clones, roughly 82% of which appear only once. The sequenced material came from PBMCs. These receptors originate from a woman younger than 45 in good health and CMV-seropositive. CDR3s include the opening cysteine and the closing phenylalanine or tryptophan.

v_call	j_call	cdr3_aa
TRBV5-1	TRBJ2-7	CASSLTSFYEQYF
TRBV28	TRBJ1-3	CASSPGGEGNTIYF
TRBV10-2	TRBJ2-7	CASSRDRDYEQYF
TRBV19	TRBJ2-7	CASSSAGTGSYEQYF
TRBV27	TRBJ2-1	CASSLGQNAYNEQFF
TRBV18	TRBJ2-7	CASSRSTDYYEQYF
TRBV4-1	TRBJ2-1	CASSQDLPGFAFSSYNEQFF
TRBV5-1	TRBJ2-2	CASKIPRGRAGNTGELFF
TRBV6-5	TRBJ2-5	CASSYSQGGAQYF
TRBV5-4	TRBJ2-1	CASSLASGTRNEQFF
TRBV27	TRBJ2-6	CASSTPGGSLLGANVLTF
TRBV28	TRBJ2-7	CASSLSTSGRYEQYF
TRBV5-1	TRBJ2-7	CASSFAPPGNEQYF
TRBV7-8	TRBJ1-1	CASSSDRNTEAFF
TRBV19	TRBJ1-2	CASTGTLYGYTF
TRBV7-9	TRBJ2-2	CASSFGQRANTGELFF
TRBV6-5	TRBJ1-3	CASSRSTGSGNTIYF
TRBV29-1	TRBJ2-3	CPRQGKCRGTDTQYF
TRBV27	TRBJ2-1	CASSAQGSGNEQFF
TRBV6-5	TRBJ2-7	CASSFRRTGDRYEQYF
TRBV27	TRBJ2-6	CASSLFFSGANVLTF
TRBV30	TRBJ1-1	CAWSHGIRDTEAFF
TRBV7-6	TRBJ2-3	CASSPGLAGPLDTQYF
TRBV9	TRBJ2-7	CASSPSTGSYEQYF
TRBV18	TRBJ2-1	CASSLPSSYNEQFF
TRBV27	TRBJ1-2	CASSSVTGRQSHYGYTF
TRBV2	TRBJ1-5	CASSEGGLWQPQHF
TRBV7-2	TRBJ2-1	CASSLQGSRLAGGKQFF
TRBV5-1	TRBJ2-3	CASSNRETSGPDTQYF
TRBV19	TRBJ2-7	CASSSSLDSLYEQYF
TRBV5-1	TRBJ2-7	CASSRDRTYEQYF
TRBV10-3	TRBJ2-7	CAISESEAGISYEQYF
TRBV7-9	TRBJ2-5	CASSQDSQETQYF
TRBV28	TRBJ1-2	CASYTGYGYTF
TRBV27	TRBJ1-2	CASRPSTDGGNYGYTF
TRBV7-2	TRBJ2-2	CASSPWTSGDNTGELFF
TRBV7-9	TRBJ2-1	CASSRTSGRANEQFF
TRBV28	TRBJ1-2	CASSSGDGYTF
TRBV30	TRBJ2-1	CAWSQDSEQFF
TRBV28	TRBJ1-4	CASSPGVEKLFF
TRBV29-1	TRBJ1-1	CSVGGGMTPEAFF
TRBV28	TRBJ1-5	CASSLVQVVQPQHF
TRBV4-1	TRBJ2-7	CASSQSRISRVDEQYF
TRBV6-5	TRBJ2-5	CASSKNRDQETQYF
TRBV7-9	TRBJ1-1	CASSLQENTEAFF
TRBV6-4	TRBJ1-1	CASSEGQGAGDTEAFF
TRBV10-3	TRBJ2-1	CAISDRGQYNEQFF
TRBV4-2	TRBJ2-1	CASSRSARNDEQFF
TRBV11-2	TRBJ1-5	CASSSEGAGNQPQHF
TRBV29-1	TRBJ2-2	CSVEGVGKLFF
TRBV19	TRBJ1-1	CASSGTTWRTEAFF
TRBV7-3	TRBJ2-1	CASNMGLAGGNEQFF
TRBV6-1	TRBJ2-1	CASLQGYNEQFF
TRBV28	TRBJ2-7	CASSVSGTSYEQYF